The subject of this entry is one TCR beta chain. Each donor's status was that of a healthy bone marrow donor. V gave up 3 bases and J gave up 8 bases; unmatched junction bases: 5. This CDR3 has 15 amino acids. In germline, CDR1 is SGDLS, CDR2 YYNGEE. This entry belongs to a study of cytomegalovirus exposure and HLA in healthy donors. Primers for the PCR totalled 60 Vbeta and 13 Jbeta. Profiling relied on immunoSEQ multiplex PCR, and the TCRdb table lists in-frame clones only, not all of them. The data contain over 100,000 clones, about 80% of them singletons. This clonotype originated in a woman in her 50s in good health and CMV-seropositive. Specimen: PBMCs. This chain connects TRBV9 to TRBJ1-4; TRBD1 agrees at 12 bases. CDR3 protein: CASSAGGTGGEKLFF. The CDR3 bases are TGTGCCAGCAGCGCCGGGGGGACAGGGGGCGAAAAACTGTTTTTT.